This T cell receptor beta chain was sequenced during a study of early T cells in non-severe SARS-CoV-2 infection. About the research overall: The chains were unpaired, and the sequenced material was bulk RNA from unsorted whole blood. Whole-study findings and limits: The study's VDJdb matching favored anti-spike CD8 responses and missed private and CD4 specificities.

Tagging with unique molecular identifiers was applied to individual cDNA molecules. TCRdb itself ran the 5' RACE reads through MiXCR, one entry per CDR3 protein. The sample has approximately 30,000 distinct CDR3 sequences; around 5% are singletons. A few counts support this clonotype. Its target is not known. Germline loops: CDR1 SNHLY, CDR2 FYNNEI. The V end was cut by 0 bases, the J end by 0 bases, with 6 bases between. This CDR3 contains 15 residues. This clonotype was sampled from an adult who was a healthcare worker with PCR-confirmed SARS-CoV-2 infection or an uninfected control (not recorded which). Sequenced material: whole blood. This rearrangement joins TRBV2 to TRBJ1-3; D gene ambiguous. CDR3 nucleotides: TGTGCCAGCAGTGAAGCGTCGTTCTCTGGAAACACCATATATTTT. The encoded protein is CASSEASFSGNTIYF.